One sample yielded the 14 T cell receptor beta chains listed below, sequenced in a study of immune characterization of retroperitoneal liposarcoma. Via MiXCR, TCRdb re-called the PCR reads, giving one row per CDR3 protein. There are some 9,600 distinct CDR3 sequences in the sample; less than 30% occur only once, and approximately 20% lies in the top ten. Sequencing was carried out using blood. Every receptor here comes from a male donor with retroperitoneal liposarcoma.

A single count supports this clonotype. In this CDR3 the conserved last residue, phenylalanine or tryptophan, is missing, so a read error is likely. J is TRBJ2-5 and V is TRBV11-3; D perhaps matches TRBD2 (6 bases). The ends were cut back, 3 bases at V and 5 bases at J, with 16 bases in the middle. The germline V gene has CDR1 SGHNT and CDR2 YENEEA. The CDR3 totals 15 residues. The chain's CDR3 is CASSLGLARGETQYV. For the CDR3, the DNA is TGTGCCAGCAGCTTGGGGCTTGCCCGGGGGGAGACCCAGTACGTC.

This clonotype is labeled as medium-sized. The conserved phenylalanine or tryptophan is not found at the CDR3 terminus, so this likely reflects a read error. No DNA is shown, since the ends of the CDR3 on it are uncertain; the CDR3 is the one TCRdb lists. V is TRBV12-3 or TRBV12-4 and J is TRBJ2-3; the table's D gene call, TRBD2, was not cross checked with the DNA. The CDR3 is made up of 12 amino acids, end residues included. The CDR3 reads CASSYGTSGAAV.

This clonotype came up many times. The chain combines TRBV6-1 with TRBJ1-1, with a tentative D call TRBD1 (5 bases). Germline V gene sequence: CDR1 MNHNS, CDR2 SASEGT. The germline V and J ends were trimmed by 3 bases and 1 base, with 9 bases remaining between them. This CDR3 contains 14 residues. The CDR3 protein is CASSEDRGNTEAFF. The CDR3 DNA follows: TGTGCCAGCAGTGAGGATAGGGGGAACACTGAAGCTTTCTTT.

In this sample, this clonotype is medium-sized. V gene TRBV6-1 combines with J gene TRBJ2-1, with TRBD2 identical over 16 bases. V lost 0 bases to trimming and J lost 7 bases; unmatched junction nucleotides: 6. Germline V lookup: CDR1 MNHNS, CDR2 SASEGT. This CDR3 has 18 amino acids. CDR3 amino acids: CASSEAQGLAGGRNEQFF. The CDR3 DNA is TGTGCCAGCAGTGAAGCTCAGGGACTAGCGGGGGGGCGTAATGAGCAGTTCTTC.

Only a few counts were recorded for this clonotype. The rearrangement links TRBV3-1 to TRBJ2-1, with 8 bases aligning to TRBD2. Trimming cost V 2 bases and J 0 bases; bases outside gene matches: 3. Germline V gene data show CDR1 as LGHDT and CDR2 as YNNKEL (reference sequence). CDR3 length equals 16 residues. The CDR3 nucleotides are TGTGCCAGCAGCCAACGGGGGGGATTCTCCTACAATGAGCAGTTCTTC. It encodes CASSQRGGFSYNEQFF.

This clonotype is medium-sized within its sample. The chain uses TRBV10-3 and TRBJ2-1, with TRBD1 identical over 7 bases. This CDR3 spans 14 amino acids. Germline V gene data show CDR1 as ENHRY and CDR2 as SYGVKD. J was trimmed by 7 bases and V by 4 bases; bases with no gene match: 7. CDR3 protein: CAISGRQGRNEQFF. The CDR3 region has the DNA TGTGCCATCAGTGGAAGACAGGGCAGAAATGAGCAGTTCTTC.

The rearrangement uses TRBV11-1 and TRBJ2-5; D may be TRBD2 (5 bases). V was clipped by 6 bases and J by 7 bases, with 15 bases between them. The CDR3 is 13 amino acids. The germline gives CDR1 SGHAT, CDR2 FQDESV (reference sequence). CDR3 protein: CASRGLGGGTQYF. The DNA of the CDR3 is TGTGCCAGCAGAGGGTTGGGCGGAGGGACCCAGTACTTC.

This clonotype was found many times. The chain employs TRBV6-5 and TRBJ2-1, with 10 bases aligning to TRBD2. This CDR3 has 15 amino acids. Looked up from germline, CDR1 is MNHEY and CDR2 is SVGAGI. V lost 2 bases to trimming and J lost 7 bases; unmatched junction nucleotides: 5. This CDR3 is CASSYEAGGHNEQFF. CDR3 in DNA: TGTGCCAGCAGTTACGAAGCGGGGGGGCATAATGAGCAGTTCTTC.

This clonotype was seen only a few times. CDR3 coding DNA: TGTGCCAGCAGTGAGACAGGGTATAGCAATCAGCCCCAGCATTTT. This gives the protein CASSETGYSNQPQHF. This sequence joins TRBV6-1 and TRBJ1-5, with 7 bases aligning to TRBD1. After removal of 3 bases from V and 0 bases from J, the junction contained 2 bases not matched to a gene. CDR3 length: 15 residues. Germline CDR1 and CDR2: MNHNS and SASEGT.

The rearrangement joins TRBV9 to TRBJ2-3, with 7 bases lining up with TRBD2. The CDR3 length is 15 residues. Germline assignment: CDR1 SGDLS and CDR2 YYNGEE. The V gene end was trimmed by 4 bases and the J gene end by 2 bases; junction bases not matched to a gene: 7. The CDR3 here is CASSSGAGSTDTQYF. The CDR3 DNA sequence: TGTGCCAGCAGCTCCGGAGCGGGGTCCACAGATACGCAGTATTTT.

The chain uses TRBV6-2 or TRBV6-3 and TRBJ2-1, with D tentatively TRBD2 (6 bases). TRBJ2-7 explains the end of the DNA better; the J call may be wrong. Germline loops: CDR1 MNHEY, CDR2 SVGEGT. The length of the CDR3 is 14 residues. The CDR3 DNA reads TGTGCCAGCAGTTATCCGGGGTCTCGGGGGGAGCAGTACTTC. It translates to CASSYPGSRGEQYF.

This sequence joins TRBV5-1 and TRBJ2-1, with a weak D call TRBD2 (5 bases). CDR1 is SGHRS, CDR2 YFSETQ, per germline. V dropped 0 bases and J dropped 4 bases, with 8 bases sitting between them. This CDR3 is built from 14 residues. The CDR3 sequence is CASSLDGLYNEQFF. CDR3 coding DNA: TGCGCCAGCAGCTTGGACGGACTTTACAATGAGCAGTTCTTC.

This clonotype is medium-sized in the sample. The chain couples TRBV6-1 to TRBJ1-2, with 12 bases identical to TRBD1. The CDR3 spans 15 residues. Trimming removed 2 bases from V and 7 bases from J; junction bases left unmatched: 5. Germline-derived CDR1 and CDR2 are MNHNS and SASEGT. The CDR3 DNA sequence: TGTGCCAGCAGTGAAACCGGGACAGGGGGCTTTGGCTACACCTTC. Translating it yields CASSETGTGGFGYTF.

The CDR3 DNA reads as TGCGCCAGCAGCTTAGAGTGGCCCACAGATACGCAGTATTTT. Amino acids: CASSLEWPTDTQYF. The chain couples TRBV5-1 to TRBJ2-3, with D unclear. CDR3 size: 14 residues. V was clipped by 2 bases and J by 2 bases, with 9 bases between them. Germline CDR1 and CDR2: SGHRS and YFSETQ.